The entry below gives a single T cell receptor (beta chain) sequence along with its context. V was pared by 5 bases and J by 7 bases, with 17 bases between. Germline-derived CDR1 and CDR2 are MNHEY and SMNVEV (reference sequence). CDR3 size: 14 residues. The data belong to a study of cytomegalovirus exposure and HLA in healthy donors. The PCR employed 60 Vbeta primers together with 13 Jbeta primers. The table came from immunoSEQ multiplex PCR; TCRdb's copy has only in-frame clones and leaves some out. The sample carries under 90,000 clones, 75% recorded once. The chain uses TRBV27 and TRBJ1-1; weak D call: TRBD1 (5 bases). The receptor was isolated from a man aged 35 to 55 in good health and CMV-seronegative. The sample comprised PBMCs. The CDR3 protein is CASSPFKSGDEAFF. The CDR3 bases are TGTGCCAGCAGTCCCTTCAAATCGGGGGATGAAGCTTTCTTT.